This T cell receptor (beta chain) was identified during a study of control samples from healthy donors and cancer patients (dated by TCRdb to about 2020). The library was generated by the immunoSEQ multiplex PCR assay. In TCRdb, the immuneACCESS table is reduced to in-frame sequences with V and J assigned. These tables do not hold every clone; where another copy was compared, an unresolved V gene accounts for under half, and the others remain unexplained. Present in this sample are about 140,000 clones, 80% to 95% of which were seen just once. Approximately 11% of the sample is in the top ten clones. Worth noting for this clone: Its antigen remains undetermined. One base away there is no much larger clone; base qualities are not given.

V trim: 2 bases; J trim: 0 bases; unmatched bases: 3. The CDR3 runs 15 residues from the cysteine to the phenylalanine. Only the CDR3 region is kept as DNA, spanning 45 bases read in frame from base 1. CDR1 and CDR2 (SGHNT, YYREEE) derive from the germline V gene (reference sequence). The sequence joins TRBV5-4 to TRBJ2-7, with 9 junctional bases fitting TRBD2. The receptor was isolated from a young man in good health. Sequences were obtained from blood. The DNA sequence is TGTGCCAGCAGCTTTAGCGGGGGAGTCTCCTACGAGCAGTACTTC. The resulting protein is CASSFSGGVSYEQYF.